The entry below gives a single T cell receptor beta chain sequence along with its context. Its specificity is unknown. Preparation of the TCRbeta library was carried out with unique molecular identifiers. TCRdb recomputed calls from the PCR reads with MiXCR, one row per CDR3 protein. The data show approximately 82,000 distinct CDR3 sequences, with around 15% seen just once and about 20% held by the top ten. The data originate from a study of T-cell reconstitution after alpha-beta-depleted transplantation in children. Germline CDR1 is ENHRY and CDR2 is SYGVKD. Trimming pared 11 bases from V and 9 bases from J, leaving 14 bases between. The CDR3 length is 11 residues. Study results and limitations: By one year post-transplant, T-cell counts and diversity largely arose from T cells that were newly produced. High day-60 TCRbeta diversity in some patients came from surviving recipient T cells and thymic progenitors. Several hundred expanded graft clones reportedly gave rise to the alpha-beta T cells present about two months after transplant.

This chain joins TRBV10-3 and TRBJ2-1; a weak D match, TRBD2 (5 bases). Sequencing was performed on PBMCs, mostly from graft donor cells, taken 180 days after TCRalphabeta/CD19-depleted stem cell transplant. The TCR comes from a male patient aged 2 to 10 who had a stem cell transplant for acute lymphoblastic leukemia, so the T cells may come from the graft donor. The CDR3 DNA reads TGTGCCTTCGGGGATGCGGGTGAGCAGTTCTTC. Amino acid sequence: CAFGDAGEQFF.